One sample yielded the 14 T cell receptor beta chains listed below, sequenced in a study of tumor and adjacent non-tumor tissue in lung cancer. RNA was extracted from bulk tissue without any cell sorting. A modified ARM-PCR protocol with three rounds of nested PCR amplified TCRbeta. Each CDR3 protein is one row after TCRdb ran MiXCR on the multiplex PCR reads. The sample shows 200,000 to 250,000 distinct CDR3 sequences, about two thirds of them seen only once. The specimen was lung tumor tissue. These receptor sequences come from a man aged 60 to 75 with non-small cell lung cancer.

This clonotype has a handful of counts. The chain carries TRBV20-1 and TRBJ1-5; D gene ambiguous. The V and J ends lost 0 bases and 5 bases respectively, with 8 bases between them. Germline V CDR1 and CDR2: DFQATT, SNEGSKA (reference sequence). The CDR3 covers 13 residues. The CDR3 DNA follows: TGCAGTGCTAGAGAGGACGGGTATCAGCCCCAGCATTTT. Its protein product is CSAREDGYQPQHF.

This clonotype was counted ten times or more. The chain joins TRBV7-9 to TRBJ1-1; D unclear. CDR1 is SEHNR and CDR2 is FQNEAQ in the germline V gene (reference sequence). The length of the CDR3 is 15 residues. V was cut by 2 bases and J by 0 bases, with 10 bases left in between. This chain's CDR3 is CASSLYGGLNTEAFF. CDR3 bases: TGTGCCAGCAGCTTATACGGCGGGTTGAACACTGAAGCTTTCTTT.

In its sample, this clonotype was seen a few times. This may stem from a read error, because a much larger clone lies one nucleotide away. The chain carries TRBV20-1 and TRBJ2-7, with 8 bases matching TRBD2. This CDR3 has 14 amino acids. Germline values: CDR1 DFQATT, CDR2 SNEGSKA (reference sequence). The DNA for the CDR3 is TGCAGTGTTAGAGTTCCGGGGGGGACCTACGAGCAGTACTTC. It encodes CSVRVPGGTYEQYF.

This clonotype was seen ten or more times. The rearrangement uses TRBV20-1 and TRBJ1-1; D might be TRBD1 (5 bases). This CDR3 comprises 14 residues. V was trimmed by 5 bases and J by 1 base, leaving 14 bases between them. Germline V CDR1 and CDR2: DFQATT, SNEGSKA (reference sequence). The CDR3, as DNA: TGCAGTGCTGACGGTGGGACTAGGAACACTGAAGCTTTCTTT. Residues: CSADGGTRNTEAFF.

The V gene is TRBV29-1, the J gene TRBJ2-3; D unclear. Between the trimmed V and J ends, which lost 3 bases and 1 base, there was a span of 11 bases. CDR1 SQVTM and CDR2 ANQGSEA come from the germline V gene. The CDR3 is 14 amino acids. The CDR3 reads CSVDDARGTDTQYF. DNA of the CDR3: TGCAGCGTTGATGACGCCCGCGGCACAGATACGCAGTATTTT.

The rearrangement uses TRBV11-2 and TRBJ1-6, with D possibly TRBD1 on 5 matching bases. Trimming took off 9 bases at V and 7 bases at J, with 19 bases between the two ends. Germline-derived CDR1 and CDR2 are SGHAT and FQNNGV. CDR3 length: 15 residues. The chain's CDR3 is CASSPRDLGNSPLHF. CDR3 DNA sequence: TGTGCCAGTAGCCCGAGGGACCTAGGAAATTCACCCCTCCACTTT.

This clonotype was picked up many times. The chain combines TRBV20-1 with TRBJ2-5; D possibly matches TRBD1 or TRBD2 (5 bases each). Germline-derived CDR1 and CDR2 are DFQATT and SNEGSKA (reference sequence). With 3 bases removed from V and 1 base from J, the gap between germline ends came to 15 bases. CDR3 length equals 15 residues. In DNA, the CDR3 is TGCAGTGCTAGGTGGGGGTCGGCTCCCCAAGAGACCCAGTACTTC. Translating gives CSARWGSAPQETQYF.

Only one count was recorded for this clonotype. This chain connects TRBV5-5 to TRBJ2-7; D is possibly TRBD1 (6 bases). The germline V gene encodes CDR1 SGHKS and CDR2 YYEKEE (reference sequence). Trimming left V 3 bases short and J 2 bases short, with 12 bases between. This CDR3 spans 14 amino acids. The CDR3 loop is CASSSDRFAYEQYF. The CDR3 coding sequence is TGTGCCAGCAGCTCCGACAGGTTTGCCTACGAGCAGTACTTC.

Details on this clonotype: One junction end disagrees with the germline gene, perhaps due to a read error. The chain combines TRBV5-4 with TRBJ2-1; tentatively, D is TRBD2 (6 bases). This CDR3 region has 16 residues. Per germline, CDR1 SGHNT and CDR2 YYREEE (reference sequence). Written as DNA, the CDR3 is TGTGCCAGCAGCTTTCTAGCGAGAGGGGTCTACAACGAGCAGTTCTTC. It encodes CASSFLARGVYNEQFF.

The chain couples TRBV28 to TRBJ1-1; perhaps TRBD1 as D (6 bases). Germline V lookup: CDR1 MDHEN, CDR2 SYDVKM. V was trimmed by 5 bases and J by 10 bases, leaving 20 bases between them. This CDR3 region has 14 residues. The CDR3 DNA reads as TGTGCCAGCAGTCTCCAGGGGCGGTGGGTAGGAGCTTTCTTT. Its protein product is CASSLQGRWVGAFF.

This clonotype has only one observation. The CDR3 does not close with the conserved phenylalanine or tryptophan, likely indicating a read error. The CDR3 DNA follows: TGCAGTTCTAGAAATTTGGGGGTCCAGTACATC. Encoded protein: CSSRNLGVQYI. The V and J genes are TRBV20-1 and TRBJ2-5, with D perhaps TRBD1 or TRBD2 (5 bases each). The CDR3 consists of 11 residues. The V gene's germline CDR1 is DFQATT and CDR2 SNEGSKA (reference sequence).

Points on this clonotype: This may be a read error, as it is one base from a much larger clone. The chain carries TRBV20-1 and TRBJ2-3; TRBD2 matches 16 bases. The CDR3 consists of 14 residues. The germline V gene has CDR1 DFQATT and CDR2 SNEGSKA (reference sequence). J lost 12 bases, V lost 7 bases, and 10 bases had no gene match. In nucleotides, the CDR3 is TGCAGTGTTGGGACTAGCGGGGGGGCCGACACCCAGTATTTT. It is translated as CSVGTSGGADTQYF.

This clonotype was counted a few times. The chain uses TRBV5-6 and TRBJ2-1, with TRBD2 identical over 8 bases. CDR1 is SGHDT and CDR2 is YYEEEE in the germline V gene. V was pared by 0 bases and J by 3 bases, with 8 bases of the junction left unmatched. This CDR3 is 17 amino acids long. CDR3 amino acids: CASSLVGRGAVYNEQFF. CDR3 in DNA: TGTGCCAGCAGCTTGGTCGGGCGGGGGGCGGTCTACAATGAGCAGTTCTTC.

Comment on this clonotype: A clone one base away is much larger, so this may be a read error. The CDR3 loop is CASGFLGVLTETQYF. The CDR3 nucleotides read TGTGCTAGTGGTTTCCTTGGGGTCTTGACGGAGACCCAGTACTTC. J is TRBJ2-5 and V is TRBV12-5; no definite D call. This CDR3 comprises 15 residues. The V end was cut by 3 bases, the J end by 5 bases, with 16 bases between. Germline CDR1 reads LGHNT; CDR2 reads FRNRAP.